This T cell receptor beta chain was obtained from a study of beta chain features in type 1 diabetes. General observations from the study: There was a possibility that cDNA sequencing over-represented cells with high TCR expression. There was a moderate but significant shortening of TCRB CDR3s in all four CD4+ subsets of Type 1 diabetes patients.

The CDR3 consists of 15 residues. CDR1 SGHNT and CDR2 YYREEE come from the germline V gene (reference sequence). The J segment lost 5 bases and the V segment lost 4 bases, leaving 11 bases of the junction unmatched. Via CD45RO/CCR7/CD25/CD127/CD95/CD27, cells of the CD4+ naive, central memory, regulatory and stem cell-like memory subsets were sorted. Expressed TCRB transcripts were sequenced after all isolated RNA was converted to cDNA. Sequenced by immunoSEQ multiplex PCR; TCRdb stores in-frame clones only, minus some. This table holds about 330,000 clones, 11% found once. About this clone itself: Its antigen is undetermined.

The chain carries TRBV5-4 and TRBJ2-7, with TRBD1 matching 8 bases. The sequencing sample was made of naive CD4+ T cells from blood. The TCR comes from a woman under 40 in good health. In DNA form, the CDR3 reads TGTGCCAGCAGCATTTACAGGCAGGGGGCAGACGAGCAGTACTTC. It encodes CASSIYRQGADEQYF.